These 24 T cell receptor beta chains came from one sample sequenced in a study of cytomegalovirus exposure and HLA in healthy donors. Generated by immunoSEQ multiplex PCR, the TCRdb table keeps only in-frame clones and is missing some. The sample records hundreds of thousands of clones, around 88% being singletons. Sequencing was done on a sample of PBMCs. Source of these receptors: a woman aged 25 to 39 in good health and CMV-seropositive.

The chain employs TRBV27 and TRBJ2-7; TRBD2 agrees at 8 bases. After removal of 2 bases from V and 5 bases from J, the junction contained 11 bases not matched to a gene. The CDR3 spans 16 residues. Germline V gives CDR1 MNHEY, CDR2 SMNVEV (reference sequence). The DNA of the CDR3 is TGTGCCAGCAGTTTAATAACCGGGACTAGGTCTAACGAGCAGTACTTC. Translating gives CASSLITGTRSNEQYF.

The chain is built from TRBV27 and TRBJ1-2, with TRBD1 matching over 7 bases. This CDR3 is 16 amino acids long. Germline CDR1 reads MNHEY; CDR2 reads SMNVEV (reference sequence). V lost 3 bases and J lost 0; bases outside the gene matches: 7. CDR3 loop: CASSFYRGPPNYGYTF. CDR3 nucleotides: TGTGCCAGCAGTTTCTACAGGGGCCCCCCTAACTATGGCTACACCTTC.

Here the CDR3 DNA reads TGCGCCAGCAGCTTGGCGTCCGAGGCCGGGGAGCTGTTTTTT. Amino acids: CASSLASEAGELFF. The chain carries TRBV5-1 and TRBJ2-2, with D unresolved. V lost 0 bases, J lost 6 bases, and 9 bases lay in between. Per the germline V gene, CDR1 is SGHRS and CDR2 is YFSETQ. The CDR3 totals 14 residues.

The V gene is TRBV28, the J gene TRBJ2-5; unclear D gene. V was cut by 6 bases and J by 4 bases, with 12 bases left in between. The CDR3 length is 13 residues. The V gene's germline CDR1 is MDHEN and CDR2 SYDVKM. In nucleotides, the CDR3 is TGTGCCAGCAGCACGTTAGTGCGAGAGACCCAGTACTTC. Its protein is CASSTLVRETQYF.

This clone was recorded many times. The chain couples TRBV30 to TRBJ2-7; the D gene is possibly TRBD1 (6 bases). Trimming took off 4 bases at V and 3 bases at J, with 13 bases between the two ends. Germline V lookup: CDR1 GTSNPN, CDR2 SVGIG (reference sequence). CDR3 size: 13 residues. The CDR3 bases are TGTGCCTGGAAACCGGGACACAGCTACGAGCAGTACTTC. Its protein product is CAWKPGHSYEQYF.

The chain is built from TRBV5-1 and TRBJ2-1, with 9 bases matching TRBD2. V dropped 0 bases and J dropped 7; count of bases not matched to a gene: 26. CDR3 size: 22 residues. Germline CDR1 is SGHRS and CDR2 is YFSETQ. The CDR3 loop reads CASSLDLGRDIRTSARGNEQFF. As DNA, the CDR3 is TGCGCCAGCAGCTTGGATCTCGGAAGGGACATAAGGACTAGCGCTAGGGGGAATGAGCAGTTCTTC.

The CDR3 bases are TGTGCCAGCAGTGTACAAGGGGTAGGGGGCTACACCTTC. As protein: CASSVQGVGGYTF. The chain combines TRBV6-1 with TRBJ1-2; TRBD1 is a possible D gene (5 bases). The V and J ends lost 4 bases and 8 bases respectively, with 14 bases between them. The CDR3 is made up of 13 amino acids. CDR1 and CDR2 from the germline V gene are MNHNS and SASEGT.

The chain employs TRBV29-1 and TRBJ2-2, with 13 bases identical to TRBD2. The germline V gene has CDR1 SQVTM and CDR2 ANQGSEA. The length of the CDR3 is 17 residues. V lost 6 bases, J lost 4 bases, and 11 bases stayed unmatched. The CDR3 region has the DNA TGCAGCGTCCCGGGACTAGCGGGGTGGGGAGGCACCGGGGAGCTGTTTTTT. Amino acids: CSVPGLAGWGGTGELFF.

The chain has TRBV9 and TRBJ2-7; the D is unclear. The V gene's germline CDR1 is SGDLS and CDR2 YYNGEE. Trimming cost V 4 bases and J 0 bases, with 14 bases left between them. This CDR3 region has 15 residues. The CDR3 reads CASSPNSHLSYEQYF. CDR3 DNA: TGTGCCAGCAGCCCCAACAGTCATCTCTCCTACGAGCAGTACTTC.

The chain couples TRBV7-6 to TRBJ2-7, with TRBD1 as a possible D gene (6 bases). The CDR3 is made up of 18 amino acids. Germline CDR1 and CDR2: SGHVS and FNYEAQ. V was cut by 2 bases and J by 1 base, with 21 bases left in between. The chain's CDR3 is CASSLRLDRDLGSYEQYF. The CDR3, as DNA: TGTGCCAGCAGCTTAAGGTTGGACAGAGACCTTGGGTCCTACGAGCAGTACTTC.

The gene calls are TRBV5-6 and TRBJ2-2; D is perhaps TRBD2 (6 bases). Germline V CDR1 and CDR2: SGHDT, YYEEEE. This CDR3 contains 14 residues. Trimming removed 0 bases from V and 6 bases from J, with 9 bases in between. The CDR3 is CASSLAVAAGELFF. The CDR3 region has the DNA TGTGCCAGCAGCTTGGCCGTAGCGGCCGGGGAGCTGTTTTTT.

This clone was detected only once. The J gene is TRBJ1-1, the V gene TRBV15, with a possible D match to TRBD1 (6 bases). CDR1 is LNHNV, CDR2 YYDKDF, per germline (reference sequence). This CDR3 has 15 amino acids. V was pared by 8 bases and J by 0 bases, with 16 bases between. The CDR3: CATGPGGGMNTEAFF. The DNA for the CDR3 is TGTGCCACCGGGCCGGGAGGGGGAATGAACACTGAAGCTTTCTTT. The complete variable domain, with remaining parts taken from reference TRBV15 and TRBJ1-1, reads DAMVIQNPRYQVTQFGKPVTLSCSQTLNHNVMYWYQQKSSQAPKLLFHYYDKDFNNEADTPDNFQSRRPNTSFCFLDIRSPGLGDTAMYLCATGPGGGMNTEAFFGQGTRLTVV.

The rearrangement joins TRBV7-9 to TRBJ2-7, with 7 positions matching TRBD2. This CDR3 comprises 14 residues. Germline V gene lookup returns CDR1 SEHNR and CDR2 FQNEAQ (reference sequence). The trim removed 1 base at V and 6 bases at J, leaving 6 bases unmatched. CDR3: CASSLGGGRGEQYF. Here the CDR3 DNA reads TGTGCCAGCAGCTTAGGTGGCGGGAGAGGCGAGCAGTACTTC.

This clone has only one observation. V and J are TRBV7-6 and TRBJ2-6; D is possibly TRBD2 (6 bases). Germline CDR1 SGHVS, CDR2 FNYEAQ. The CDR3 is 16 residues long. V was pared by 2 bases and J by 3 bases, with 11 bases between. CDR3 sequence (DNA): TGTGCCAGCAGCTTACTGGAGGGCGTTGGGGCCAACGTCCTGACTTTC. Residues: CASSLLEGVGANVLTF.

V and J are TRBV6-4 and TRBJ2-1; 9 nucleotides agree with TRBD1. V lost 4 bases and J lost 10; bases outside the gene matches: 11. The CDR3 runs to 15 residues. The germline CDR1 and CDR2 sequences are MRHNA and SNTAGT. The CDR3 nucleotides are TGTGCCAGCAGTGTCTCAGGACAGGGGAACTACGAGCAGTTCTTC. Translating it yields CASSVSGQGNYEQFF.

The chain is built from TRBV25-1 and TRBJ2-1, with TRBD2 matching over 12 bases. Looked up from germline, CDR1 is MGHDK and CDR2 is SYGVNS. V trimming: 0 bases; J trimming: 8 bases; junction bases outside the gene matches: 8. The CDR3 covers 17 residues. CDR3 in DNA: TGTGCCAGCAGTGAATATTTCGAGACTAGCGGGAGCCATGAGCAGTTCTTC. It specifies CASSEYFETSGSHEQFF.

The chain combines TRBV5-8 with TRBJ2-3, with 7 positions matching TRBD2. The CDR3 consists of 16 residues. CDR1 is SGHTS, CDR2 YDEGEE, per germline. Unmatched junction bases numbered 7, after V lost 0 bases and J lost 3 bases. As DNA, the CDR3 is TGTGCCAGCAGCTTGGATGCGGGAGCAGGGACAGATACGCAGTATTTT. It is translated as CASSLDAGAGTDTQYF. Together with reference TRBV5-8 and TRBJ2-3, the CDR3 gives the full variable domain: EAGVTQSPTHLIKTRGQQATLRCSPISGHTSVYWYQQALGLGLQFLLWYDEGEERNRGNFPPRFSGRQFPNYSSELNVNALELEDSALYLCASSLDAGAGTDTQYFGPGTRLTVL.

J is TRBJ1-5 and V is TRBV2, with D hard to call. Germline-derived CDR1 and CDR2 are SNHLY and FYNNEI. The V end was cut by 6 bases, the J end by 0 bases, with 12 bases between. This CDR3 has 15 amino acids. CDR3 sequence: CASRVGGNSNQPQHF. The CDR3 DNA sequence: TGTGCCAGCAGGGTGGGAGGAAATAGCAATCAGCCCCAGCATTTT.

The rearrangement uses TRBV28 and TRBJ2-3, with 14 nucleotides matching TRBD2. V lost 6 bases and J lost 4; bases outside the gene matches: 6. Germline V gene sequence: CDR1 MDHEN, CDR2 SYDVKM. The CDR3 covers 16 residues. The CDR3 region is CASRGKGLAGADTQYF. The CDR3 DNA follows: TGTGCCAGCAGGGGCAAGGGACTAGCGGGAGCAGATACGCAGTATTTT.

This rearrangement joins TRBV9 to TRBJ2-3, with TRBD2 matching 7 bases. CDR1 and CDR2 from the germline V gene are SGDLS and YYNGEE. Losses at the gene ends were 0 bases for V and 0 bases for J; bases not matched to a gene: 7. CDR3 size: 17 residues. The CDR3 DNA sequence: TGTGCCAGCAGCGTAGATGGGCTAGCGGCTAGCACAGATACGCAGTATTTT. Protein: CASSVDGLAASTDTQYF.

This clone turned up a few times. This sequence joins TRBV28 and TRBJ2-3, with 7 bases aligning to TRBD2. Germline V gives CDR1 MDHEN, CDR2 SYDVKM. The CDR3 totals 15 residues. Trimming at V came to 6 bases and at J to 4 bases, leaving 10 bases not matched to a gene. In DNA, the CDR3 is TGTGCCAGCAGCCGGGAGGTAGGGAGGGCAGATACGCAGTATTTT. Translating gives CASSREVGRADTQYF.

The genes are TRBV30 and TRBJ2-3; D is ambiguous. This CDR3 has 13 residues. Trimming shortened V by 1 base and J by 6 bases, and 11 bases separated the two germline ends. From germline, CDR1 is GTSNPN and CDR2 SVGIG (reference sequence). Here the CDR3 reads CAWSAGMGDTQYF. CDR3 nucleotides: TGTGCCTGGAGTGCAGGAATGGGCGATACGCAGTATTTT. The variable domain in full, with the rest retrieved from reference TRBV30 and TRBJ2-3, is SQTIHQWPATLVQPVGSPLSLECTVEGTSNPNLYWYRQAAGRGLQLLFYSVGIGQISSEVPQNLSASRPQDRQFILSSKKLLLSDSGFYLCAWSAGMGDTQYFGPGTRLTVL.

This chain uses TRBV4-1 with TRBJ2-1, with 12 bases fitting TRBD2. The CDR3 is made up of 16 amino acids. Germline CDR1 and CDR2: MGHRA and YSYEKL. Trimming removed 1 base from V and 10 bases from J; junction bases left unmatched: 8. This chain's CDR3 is CASSQVRLAGVEEQFF. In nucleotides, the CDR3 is TGCGCCAGCAGCCAAGTAAGACTAGCGGGAGTGGAAGAGCAGTTCTTC.

Written as DNA, the CDR3 is TGTGCCAGCAGCTTAGCACGGGGTAGCAATCAGCCCCAGCATTTT. Its protein is CASSLARGSNQPQHF. The rearrangement uses TRBV7-9 and TRBJ1-5; D gene unclear. This CDR3 has 15 amino acids. Germline assignment: CDR1 SEHNR and CDR2 FQNEAQ (reference sequence). The V and J ends lost 0 bases and 0 bases respectively, with 6 bases between them.